This TCR beta chain emerged from a study of Ad26.COV2.S vaccination and SARS-CoV-2 variants. Study-wide context: Ad26.COV2.S arm of COV1001 included the donor. Doses of Ad26.COV2.S were injected into muscle once or twice, 56 days apart. Study-wide points: While placebo recipients had lower spike-specific TCR breadth, vaccine recipients had more.

Note on this clone: Its antigen is unidentified.

TCRdb's copy holds only in-frame clones and misses some; the assay was immunoSEQ multiplex PCR. The table lists around 300,000 clones, around 88% of them singletons. As for treatment: 15 to 20 received Ad26.COV2.S at low or high dose, single or two shots; several received placebo; per-sample allocation not given. The samples were gathered on day 63 after the first injection of vaccine or placebo. The sequence was obtained from a person aged 18-60 years who received the Ad26.COV2.S COVID-19 vaccine or a placebo. The sequencing used peripheral blood, collected in a trial of Ad26.COV2.S vaccine versus placebo.

CDR3 in DNA: TGCAGCGTCGATCAGGGGAATGAGCAGTTCTTC. Its translation: CSVDQGNEQFF. The rearrangement joins TRBV29-1 to TRBJ2-1; D is perhaps TRBD1 (6 bases). Trimming took 6 bases from V and 7 from J, leaving 10 bases between them. CDR1 and CDR2 from the germline V gene are SQVTM and ANQGSEA. This CDR3 region has 11 residues.